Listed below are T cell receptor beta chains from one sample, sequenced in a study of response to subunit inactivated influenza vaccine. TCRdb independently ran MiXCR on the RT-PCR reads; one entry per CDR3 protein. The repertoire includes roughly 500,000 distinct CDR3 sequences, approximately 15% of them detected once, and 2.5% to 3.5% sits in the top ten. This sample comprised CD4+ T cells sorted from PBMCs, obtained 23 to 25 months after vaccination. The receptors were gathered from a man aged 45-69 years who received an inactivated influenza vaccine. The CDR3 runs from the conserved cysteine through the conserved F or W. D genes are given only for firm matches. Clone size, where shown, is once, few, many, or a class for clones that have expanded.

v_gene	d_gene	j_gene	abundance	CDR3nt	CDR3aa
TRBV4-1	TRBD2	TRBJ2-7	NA	TGCGCCAGCAGCCAACGACTAGCGGGAGAAATTTACGAGCAGTACTTC	CASSQRLAGEIYEQYF
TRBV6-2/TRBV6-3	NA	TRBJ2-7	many	TGTGCCAGCAGCAACGGACAGCTTGCTAGCTCCTACGAGCAGTACTTC	CASSNGQLASSYEQYF
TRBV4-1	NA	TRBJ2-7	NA	TGCGCCAGCAGCCGAGAGGGGTTCTACGAGCAGTACTTC	CASSREGFYEQYF
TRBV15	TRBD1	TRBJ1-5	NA	TGTGCCACCAGGAGAACAGGGACAGATAGCAATCAGCCCCAGCATTTT	CATRRTGTDSNQPQHF
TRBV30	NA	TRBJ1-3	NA	TGTGCCTGGAGTGTTCCGGGCCAGCTGCATGGAAACACCATATATTTT	CAWSVPGQLHGNTIYF
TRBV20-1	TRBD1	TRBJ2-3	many	TGCAGTGCTGGAAGACCGGGACAGAACACAGATACGCAGTATTTT	CSAGRPGQNTDTQYF
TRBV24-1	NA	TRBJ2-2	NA	TGTGCCACCAGCGTGGGCCCTACCGGAGGGGAGCTGTTTTTT	CATSVGPTGGELFF
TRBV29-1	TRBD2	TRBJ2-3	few	TGCAGCGCCCCGTCGACTAGCGGGGTTAGCACAGATACGCAGTATTTT	CSAPSTSGVSTDTQYF
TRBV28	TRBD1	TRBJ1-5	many	TGTGCCAGCAGCCTGGGACAGGGTCATCAGCCCCAGCATTTT	CASSLGQGHQPQHF
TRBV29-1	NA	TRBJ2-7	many	TGCAGCGTTGCCGGACAGGGAGGGTACGAGCAGTACTTC	CSVAGQGGYEQYF
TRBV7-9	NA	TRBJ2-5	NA	TGTGCCAGCAGCACGGGACGGACTACTCAAGAGACCCAGTACTTC	CASSTGRTTQETQYF
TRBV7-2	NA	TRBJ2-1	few	TGTGCCAGCAGCTTAGTCTATCGGGGCTATGAGCAGTTCTTC	CASSLVYRGYEQFF
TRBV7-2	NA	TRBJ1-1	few	TGTGCCAGCAGCCGGAGTCTGACCTACACTGAAGCTTTCTTT	CASSRSLTYTEAFF
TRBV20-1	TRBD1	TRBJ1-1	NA	TGCAGTGCTAGAGATAGGCGACAGGGGACAACCACTGAAGCTTTCTTT	CSARDRRQGTTTEAFF
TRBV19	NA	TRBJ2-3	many	TGTGCCAGTAGTATAGGCCAAGGAAGGGATACGCAGTATTTT	CASSIGQGRDTQYF
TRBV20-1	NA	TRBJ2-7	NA	TGCAGTGCGGAGACGATAACAGGGTCCTACGAGCAGTACTTC	CSAETITGSYEQYF
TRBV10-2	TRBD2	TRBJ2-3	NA	TGCGCCAGCCAAAGACTAGCGGGAGATAAAGATACGCAGTATTTT	CASQRLAGDKDTQYF
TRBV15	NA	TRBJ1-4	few	TGTGCCACCAGCAGACTTGGGGGGAATGAAAAACTGTTTTTT	CATSRLGGNEKLFF